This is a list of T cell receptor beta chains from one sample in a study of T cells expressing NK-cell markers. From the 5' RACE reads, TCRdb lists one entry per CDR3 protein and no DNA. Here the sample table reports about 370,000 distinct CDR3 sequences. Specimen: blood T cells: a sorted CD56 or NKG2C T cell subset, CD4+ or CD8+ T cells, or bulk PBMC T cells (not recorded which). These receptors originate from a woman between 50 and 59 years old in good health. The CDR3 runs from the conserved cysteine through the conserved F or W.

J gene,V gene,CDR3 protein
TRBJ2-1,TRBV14,CASSQGGSRGRQSYNEQFF
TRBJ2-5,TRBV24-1,CATSDSGQSKTQYF
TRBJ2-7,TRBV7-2,CASSHGFYEQYF
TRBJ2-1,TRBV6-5,CASSPTRLWNEQFF
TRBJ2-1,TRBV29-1,CSASSGGSNEQFF
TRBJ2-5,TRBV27,CASRTGTGGLETQYF
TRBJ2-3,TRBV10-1,CASSELRVSDTQYF
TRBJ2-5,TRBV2,CASSKGWDLAGFRETQYF
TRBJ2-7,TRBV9,CASSPPTISGAEQYF
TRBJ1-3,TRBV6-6,CASSRPRGLEGNTIYF
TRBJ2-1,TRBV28,CASSGGSSYNEQFF
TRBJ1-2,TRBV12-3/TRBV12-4,CASSSKGQAPRSGYTF
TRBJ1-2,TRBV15,CATSRGSEGEGYTF
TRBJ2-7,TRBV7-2,CASSLGLLAYEQYF
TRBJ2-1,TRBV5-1,CASSLTASSYNEQFF
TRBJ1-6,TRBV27,CASRRGNSPLHF
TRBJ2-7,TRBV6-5,CASSRHPYEQYF
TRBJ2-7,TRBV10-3,CAISATSGTGYEQYF
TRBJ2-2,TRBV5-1,CASSLQGGDTGELFF
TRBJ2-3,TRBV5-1,CASRSASSTDTQYF
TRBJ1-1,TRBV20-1,CSARPTGMNTEAFF
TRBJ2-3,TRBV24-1,CATSGQGIGGNTDTQYF
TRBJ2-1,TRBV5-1,CASSRTSGQDNEQFF
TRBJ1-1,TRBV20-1,CSASGQLSAVAFF
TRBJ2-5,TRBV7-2,CASSPTQGEETQYF
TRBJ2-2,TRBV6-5,CASRRDTGELFF
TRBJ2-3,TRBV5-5,CASSVGDSTDTQYF
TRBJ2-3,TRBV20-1,CSATSGILTDTQYF